The 3 T cell receptor beta chains listed next were all sequenced from one sample in a study of radiation and T cells in renal cell carcinoma. Documented time point: baseline pretreatment blood. Noted treatment: 15 Gy SBRT to primary tumor, nephrectomy 4 weeks later. Only in-frame clones appear in the TCRdb table, and some are missing; sequencing was by immunoSEQ multiplex PCR. Counted here are 40,000 to 50,000 clones, 65% to 90% occurring once; the ten biggest clones make up 30% to 35%. The sample in question was blood, obtained from a patient whose treatment included radiotherapy and nephrectomy. The receptors shown here come from a woman in her 70s with renal cell carcinoma.

There are a few counts of this clone. This rearrangement joins TRBV4-1 to TRBJ2-1, with D unclear. CDR1 and CDR2 from the germline V gene are MGHRA and YSYEKL. The CDR3 runs 12 residues. V lost 4 bases and J 4 bases, leaving 5 bases between the germline ends. DNA of the CDR3: TGCGCCAGCAGCCTGACTTACAATGAGCAGTTCTTC. Translation gives CASSLTYNEQFF.

This clone was observed a handful of times. V and J are TRBV10-3 and TRBJ1-1; perhaps TRBD1 as D (6 bases). The germline V gene encodes CDR1 ENHRY and CDR2 SYGVKD. This CDR3 has 13 residues. Trimming stripped 6 bases from V and 7 bases from J, with 15 bases between. The CDR3 nucleotides are TGTGCCATCAGGGGGGCCATTGAGATTGAAGCTTTCTTT. The encoded protein is CAIRGAIEIEAFF.

This clone has only a few counts. The chain combines TRBV19 with TRBJ1-6; maybe TRBD1 (6 bases). Looked up from germline, CDR1 is LNHDA and CDR2 is SQIVND (reference sequence). Trimming cost V 9 bases and J 8 bases, with 14 bases left between them. There are 13 residues in the CDR3. The CDR3 nucleotides read TGTGCCAGCTCTGACAGGCCAGATTCACCCCTCCACTTT. Encoded protein: CASSDRPDSPLHF. Full variable domain (missing parts from reference TRBV19 and TRBJ1-6): DGGITQSPKYLFRKEGQNVTLSCEQNLNHDAMYWYRQDPGQGLRLIYYSQIVNDFQKGDIAEGYSVSREKKESFPLTVTSAQKNPTAFYLCASSDRPDSPLHFGNGTRLTVT.